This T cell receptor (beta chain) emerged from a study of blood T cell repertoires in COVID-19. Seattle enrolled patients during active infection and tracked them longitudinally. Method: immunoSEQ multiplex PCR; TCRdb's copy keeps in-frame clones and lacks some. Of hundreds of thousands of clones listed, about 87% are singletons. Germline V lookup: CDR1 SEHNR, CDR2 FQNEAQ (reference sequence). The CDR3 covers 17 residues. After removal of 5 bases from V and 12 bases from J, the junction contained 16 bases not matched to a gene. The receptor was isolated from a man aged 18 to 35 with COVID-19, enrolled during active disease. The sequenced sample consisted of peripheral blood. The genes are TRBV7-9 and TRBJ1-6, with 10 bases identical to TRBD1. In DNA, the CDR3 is TGTGCCAGCAGCAAAGGACGGACAGGGGGTATAATTCAACCCCTCCACTTT. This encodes CASSKGRTGGIIQPLHF.